This T cell receptor beta chain derives from a study of vaccination and CD4 T cells after COVID-19. As for the study in general: As a positive control, some control cultures were given a CEFX pool, while others were given an HIV-1 Nef pool or no peptide. Overall study findings and caveats: Median numbers of SARS-CoV-2-reactive clonotypes increased from around 19 to 38 (not a significant change).

Comments on this clonotype: The antigen is not known.

The CDR3 has 12 amino acids. Germline-derived CDR1 and CDR2 are SNHLY and FYNNEI. The ends lost 11 bases at V and 2 bases at J; junction bases unmatched: 3. Sequenced with the Oncomine TCR Beta short-read assay was DNA taken from cultured CD4+ T cells. From the PCR reads, TCRdb called clonotypes with MiXCR, one entry per CDR3 protein. This table holds over 15,000 distinct CDR3 sequences, 58% found once. Specified treatment: approximately 11-day PBMC culture with coronavirus spike peptide pools or control peptides (ViraFEST assay). Cell culture was performed with 2.2 million or so PBMCs per well in the presence of about 9.3 IU/ml IL-2 and 10 ug/ml peptide pools.

The origin of this receptor is a human donor who had recovered from COVID-19. The source was CD4+ T cells from blood, cultured in vitro, collected after SARS-CoV-2 vaccination. This chain connects TRBV2 to TRBJ2-5; TRBD1 matches 9 bases. The CDR3 spells CAGDRGQETQYF. CDR3 DNA sequence: TGTGCCGGAGACAGGGGGCAAGAGACCCAGTACTTC. Using reference TRBV2 and TRBJ2-5 for the parts outside the CDR3, the full variable domain is EPEVTQTPSHQVTQMGQEVILRCVPISNHLYFYWYRQILGQKVEFLVSFYNNEISEKSEIFDDQFSVERPDGSNFTLKIRSTKLEDSAMYFCAGDRGQETQYFGPGTRLLVL.